These 5 T cell receptor beta chains originate from one sample sequenced in a study of molecular identifiers for immune sequencing clone quantification. From the PCR reads, TCRdb called clonotypes with MiXCR, one entry per CDR3 protein. Among approximately 500,000 distinct CDR3 sequences listed, over 20% were seen once. The sequenced material came from naive CD8+ T cells from blood, with Jurkat cell RNA spiked in. The subset was: FACS-sorted CD8+CD4-CCR7+CD45RA+ naive T cells. The receptors were sampled from a human donor in good health. Some libraries in this study had Jurkat cell RNA spiked in.

Only a few counts were recorded for this clonotype. This chain uses TRBV11-2 with TRBJ2-1; 8 bases are shared with TRBD2. The CDR3 has 19 residues. Germline CDR1 SGHAT, CDR2 FQNNGV. V dropped 1 base and J dropped 5; count of bases not matched to a gene: 16. CDR3 sequence (DNA): TGTGCCAGCAGCTTAGGATCCACCCAGGGAGCGGGGGACCACAATGAGCAGTTCTTC. Translating gives CASSLGSTQGAGDHNEQFF.

The V gene is TRBV4-3, the J gene TRBJ2-7; D is perhaps TRBD1 (6 bases). V lost 1 base, J lost 3 bases, and 16 bases lay in between. CDR3 size: 16 residues. CDR1 and CDR2 (germline): LGHNA, YSLEER. CDR3 region: CASSQALVGAFYEQYF. Here the CDR3 DNA reads TGCGCCAGCAGCCAAGCTCTGGTGGGGGCCTTCTACGAGCAGTACTTC.

This clonotype has at least ten counts. The chain recombines TRBV20-1 with TRBJ2-2; TRBD1 or TRBD2 may be the D gene (6 bases each). The CDR3 loop spans 16 amino acids. Deletions cut 1 base from V and 3 bases from J, with 15 bases between. CDR1 DFQATT and CDR2 SNEGSKA come from the germline V gene (reference sequence). The DNA of the CDR3 is TGCAGTGCTAGAGTTGTCAGAAGGGGGGACACCGGGGAGCTGTTTTTT. This sequence encodes CSARVVRRGDTGELFF.

The rearrangement uses TRBV4-3 and TRBJ2-1; 10 bases map to TRBD2. The trim removed 3 bases at V and 9 bases at J, leaving 17 bases unmatched. The CDR3 is made up of 18 amino acids. Per germline, CDR1 LGHNA and CDR2 YSLEER. The CDR3 loop reads CASSQSPVGLAELSEQFF. The CDR3 DNA is TGCGCCAGCAGCCAGAGTCCCGTCGGACTAGCGGAATTGAGTGAGCAGTTCTTC.

The chain joins TRBV4-1 to TRBJ1-1, with 8 bases that match TRBD1. The CDR3 is made up of 14 amino acids. The V segment lost 1 base and the J segment 10 bases; nucleotides outside the gene matches: 8. CDR1 MGHRA and CDR2 YSYEKL come from the germline V gene. CDR3 nucleotides: TGCGCCAGCAGCCAAGTCACAGGACAGGGAGTAGCTTTCTTT. Encoded protein: CASSQVTGQGVAFF.